This TCR beta chain was sequenced during a study of T cell changes during pregnancy in multiple sclerosis (dated by TCRdb to between 2019 and 2020). Background for the entire study: In women with multiple sclerosis, the researchers looked at how the T cell repertoire shifted as pregnancy progressed.

The CDR3 starts with the cysteine, ends with the phenylalanine, and has 22 residues. The kept DNA is CDR3 alone, 66 bases in frame from the first base. Clipping removes 7 bases from V and 6 bases from J, with 27 as the unmatched junction base count. Sequences SGHDN (CDR1) and FVKESK (CDR2) are obtained from the germline V gene. The library came from the immunoSEQ multiplex PCR assay. Held by TCRdb, this immuneACCESS table contains in-frame sequences only and omits some clones. Under half of the omission traces to an unresolved V gene where checked; the cause of the rest is unknown. The sample data list approximately 71,000 clones, and 90% to 95% of these were observed just once. Roughly 1.2% of the sample belongs to the ten largest clones. In this sample, this clone turned up once. Its antigen target is currently unknown. There are no base qualities to consult, and no much larger clone falls within one base.

The source of this sequence is a female donor with multiple sclerosis, enrolled in a pregnancy study. The sequenced sample was peripheral blood, obtained in the third trimester of pregnancy. The chain uses TRBV14 and TRBJ1-4; 12 nucleotides in the junction match TRBD1. The DNA sequence reads TGTGCCAGCAATTGCCGCGGAGGTGGGACAGGGGGCAAAATTAAACCTGATGAAAAACTGTTTTTT. It is translated as CASNCRGGGTGGKIKPDEKLFF.